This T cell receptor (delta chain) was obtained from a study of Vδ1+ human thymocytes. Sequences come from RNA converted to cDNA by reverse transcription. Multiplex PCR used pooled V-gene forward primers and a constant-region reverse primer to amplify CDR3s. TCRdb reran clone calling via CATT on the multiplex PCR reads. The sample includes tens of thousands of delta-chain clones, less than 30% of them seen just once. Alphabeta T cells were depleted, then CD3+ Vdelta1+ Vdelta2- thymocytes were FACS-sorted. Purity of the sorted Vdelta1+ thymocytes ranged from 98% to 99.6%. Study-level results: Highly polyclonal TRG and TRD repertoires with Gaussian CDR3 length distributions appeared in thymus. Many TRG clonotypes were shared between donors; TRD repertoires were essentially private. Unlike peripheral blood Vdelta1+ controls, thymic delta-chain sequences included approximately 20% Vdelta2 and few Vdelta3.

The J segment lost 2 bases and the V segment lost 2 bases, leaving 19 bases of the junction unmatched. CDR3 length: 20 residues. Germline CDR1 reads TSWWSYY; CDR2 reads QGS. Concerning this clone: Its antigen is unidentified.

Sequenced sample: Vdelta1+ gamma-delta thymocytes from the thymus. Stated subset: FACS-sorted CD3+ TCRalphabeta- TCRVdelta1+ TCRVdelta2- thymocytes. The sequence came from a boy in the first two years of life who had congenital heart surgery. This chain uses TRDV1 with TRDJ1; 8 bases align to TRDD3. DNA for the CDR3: TGTGCTCTTGGGGAAACTGGGCACTGGGGGCCTAAATCCTATACCGATAAACTCATCTTT. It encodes CALGETGHWGPKSYTDKLIF.